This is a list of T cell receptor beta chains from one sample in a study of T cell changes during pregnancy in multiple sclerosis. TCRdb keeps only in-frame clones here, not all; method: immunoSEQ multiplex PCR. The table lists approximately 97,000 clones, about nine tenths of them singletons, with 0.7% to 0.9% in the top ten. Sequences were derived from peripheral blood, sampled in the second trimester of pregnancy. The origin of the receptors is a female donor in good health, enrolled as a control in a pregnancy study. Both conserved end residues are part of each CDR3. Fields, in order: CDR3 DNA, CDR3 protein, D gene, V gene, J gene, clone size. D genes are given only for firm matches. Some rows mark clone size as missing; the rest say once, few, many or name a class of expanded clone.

cdr3_nt: TGTGCCAGCAGTTTAAAAGCCGTAGGGAGTTATGGCTACACCTTC
cdr3_aa: CASSLKAVGSYGYTF
d_call: NA
v_call: TRBV27
j_call: TRBJ1-2
clone_size: NA

cdr3_nt: TGCGCCAGCAGTCCAAAGACAGGGGAGCTGTTTTTT
cdr3_aa: CASSPKTGELFF
d_call: NA
v_call: TRBV23-1
j_call: TRBJ2-2
clone_size: NA

cdr3_nt: TGTGCCAGCAGCCCGCTTAGGGGGGGCCAAGAGACCCAGTACTTC
cdr3_aa: CASSPLRGGQETQYF
d_call: NA
v_call: TRBV7-9
j_call: TRBJ2-5
clone_size: once

cdr3_nt: TGCGCCAGCAGCCTATATCAGGGCTATACTAGCACAGATACGCAGTATTTT
cdr3_aa: CASSLYQGYTSTDTQYF
d_call: NA
v_call: TRBV4-1
j_call: TRBJ2-3
clone_size: once

cdr3_nt: TGTGCCAGTAGCGGAACAGGGGTACGAGAGCAGTACTTC
cdr3_aa: CASSGTGVREQYF
d_call: TRBD1
v_call: TRBV19
j_call: TRBJ2-7
clone_size: NA

cdr3_nt: TGCAGCGTTGAATCTCCGGACAGGGGCCCGGGGGAGCTGTTTTTT
cdr3_aa: CSVESPDRGPGELFF
d_call: TRBD1
v_call: TRBV29-1
j_call: TRBJ2-2
clone_size: NA

cdr3_nt: TGTGCCAGCAGCCGAATGACAGGAGCCTCCTCTGGAAACACCATATATTTT
cdr3_aa: CASSRMTGASSGNTIYF
d_call: NA
v_call: TRBV11-2
j_call: TRBJ1-3
clone_size: NA

cdr3_nt: TGTGCCAGCAGCTTAGGGACTTATGAAAAACTGTTTTTT
cdr3_aa: CASSLGTYEKLFF
d_call: NA
v_call: TRBV7-2
j_call: TRBJ1-4
clone_size: NA

cdr3_nt: TGTGCCACCAGCAGAGGCCCGCGTAGCCCCTACAATGAGCAGTTCTTC
cdr3_aa: CATSRGPRSPYNEQFF
d_call: NA
v_call: TRBV15
j_call: TRBJ2-1
clone_size: once

cdr3_nt: TGTGCCAGCAGTTCCTGGGACAGGGCGGACACTGAAGCTTTCTTT
cdr3_aa: CASSSWDRADTEAFF
d_call: TRBD1
v_call: TRBV6-5
j_call: TRBJ1-1
clone_size: few

cdr3_nt: TGTGCCAGCAGCTCAACAGGGGTGGGGAACACTGAAGCTTTCTTT
cdr3_aa: CASSSTGVGNTEAFF
d_call: TRBD1
v_call: TRBV5-4
j_call: TRBJ1-1
clone_size: NA